The rows below give T cell receptor beta chains drawn from one sample of a study of identical twins. TCRdb reanalysed the 5' RACE reads using MiXCR and keeps one entry per CDR3 protein. The sample includes about 720,000 distinct CDR3 sequences, 8.5% to 9.5% of them seen just once. The same sample was also used in a study of yellow fever vaccine responses in identical twins.

The specimen was PBMCs. The source is a woman aged 18-29 years in good health. Both conserved end residues are trimmed from each CDR3.

j_gene	v_gene	CDR3aa
TRBJ2-1	TRBV6-5	ASSYSAASGKF
TRBJ2-1	TRBV20-1	SARVGASFYNEQF
TRBJ2-5	TRBV4-3	ASSQNGAVETQY
TRBJ2-7	TRBV7-8	ASGTGGDYEQY
TRBJ2-5	TRBV7-9	ASSPGTSGERVETQY
TRBJ2-3	TRBV27	ASNSGWPDTQY
TRBJ2-3	TRBV7-9	ASSFRELAGVTDTQY
TRBJ2-2	TRBV6-2/TRBV6-3	ASRRSGRGTGELF
TRBJ2-6	TRBV18	ASSPREGSGANVLT
TRBJ2-3	TRBV12-3/TRBV12-4	ASSLELWSGLAGGLDTQY
TRBJ2-1	TRBV20-1	SARGARYNEQF
TRBJ2-7	TRBV6-1	ASRTTGTKSYEQY
TRBJ2-7	TRBV5-1	ASSLAATQREQY
TRBJ2-5	TRBV7-6	ASSLSAQRGQETQY
TRBJ2-5	TRBV7-3	ASSQSGAMIETQY
TRBJ2-1	TRBV7-2	ASNLGSYNEQF
TRBJ2-7	TRBV4-3	ASSQDGTGEYEQY
TRBJ2-7	TRBV11-2	ASSPTGGRVTYEQY
TRBJ1-2	TRBV10-3	AISDSRGPYGYT
TRBJ2-1	TRBV9	ASSVAVGATNNEQF
TRBJ2-4	TRBV18	ASSPRTLTGKADIQY
TRBJ2-7	TRBV18	ASSPRGADYEQY
TRBJ2-7	TRBV10-3	AISEGDGIPLRSEQY
TRBJ2-3	TRBV4-1	ASSHGTSGMRTDTQY
TRBJ2-7	TRBV11-2	ASSPRTPSYEQY
TRBJ2-5	TRBV10-3	AISAERGGEETQY
TRBJ2-7	TRBV7-9	ASSLPAVAGSYEQY
TRBJ2-7	TRBV7-9	ASSFRPGTSESYEQY
TRBJ2-3	TRBV15	ATSRDDPSSGLWTDTQY
TRBJ1-1	TRBV7-9	ASYPPGRTEAF
TRBJ2-2	TRBV28	ASRTPKGGTGELF
TRBJ2-3	TRBV29-1	SVRTSGRQADTQY
TRBJ2-2	TRBV7-8	ASSFDGRNTGELF
TRBJ1-6	TRBV9	ASSEGGVNSPLH
TRBJ1-2	TRBV9	ASRPTAFGYT
TRBJ2-5	TRBV7-2	ASSLWGELKETQY
TRBJ2-7	TRBV9	ASSPRDSFYEQY
TRBJ1-1	TRBV29-1	SVEGPEAF
TRBJ2-5	TRBV25-1	ASSELWGGNTETQY
TRBJ2-7	TRBV4-2	ASSQAVGNEQY
TRBJ2-3	TRBV5-1	ASSSAGTSGSATTDTQY
TRBJ2-3	TRBV6-2/TRBV6-3	ASSLRSPWTSGRSRTDTQY
TRBJ2-7	TRBV20-1	SAHRTSSYEQY
TRBJ2-1	TRBV6-4	AAGTEFGEQF
TRBJ1-1	TRBV7-2	ASSLGQPAFPF
TRBJ2-7	TRBV20-1	SATPGSSYEQY
TRBJ2-2	TRBV24-1	ATSDPVGELF
TRBJ2-7	TRBV7-2	ASSAQITEQY
TRBJ1-1	TRBV5-6	ASQRASGAEAF
TRBJ2-1	TRBV28	ASSLKGEQF
TRBJ2-1	TRBV5-1	ASSLADEQF
TRBJ1-1	TRBV29-1	SVERQGYTEAF